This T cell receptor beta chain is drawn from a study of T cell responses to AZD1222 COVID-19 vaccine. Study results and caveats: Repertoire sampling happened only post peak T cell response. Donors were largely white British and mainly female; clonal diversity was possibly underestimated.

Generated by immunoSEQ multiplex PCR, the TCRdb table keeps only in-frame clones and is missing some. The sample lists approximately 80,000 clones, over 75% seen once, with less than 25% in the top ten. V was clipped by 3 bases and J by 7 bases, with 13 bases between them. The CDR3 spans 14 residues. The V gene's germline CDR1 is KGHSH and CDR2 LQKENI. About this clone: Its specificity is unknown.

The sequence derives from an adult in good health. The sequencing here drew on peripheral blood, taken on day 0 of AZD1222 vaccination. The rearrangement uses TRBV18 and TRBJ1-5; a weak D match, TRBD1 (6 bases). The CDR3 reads CASSPVEGEQPQHF. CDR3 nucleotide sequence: TGTGCCAGCTCACCGGTGGAGGGGGAACAGCCCCAGCATTTT.